This passage covers 9 T cell receptor beta chains from one sample sequenced in a study of metastatic and nonmetastatic thyroid tumors (dated by TCRdb to 2018 to 2020). Libraries were made using PCR. Sequencer: Illumina HiSeq 4000. Through fastp at Q25 and MiXCR, TCRdb rebuilt clones from the public reads, retaining in-frame beta chains. The sample table lists about 35,000 clones, approximately 30% of them with a count of one. The ten top clones hold 6% to 8.5% of the sample. None of the patients had been given any treatment before thyroid surgery. The material sequenced was blood. Receptor source: a female donor with papillary thyroid cancer or a benign thyroid nodule (not recorded which). Some clones in this sample may be carry-over from other donors' samples.

This clone is deemed medium-sized. The rearrangement joins TRBV6-2 or TRBV6-3 to TRBJ2-7; D may be TRBD2 (6 bases). Germline V gene sequence: CDR1 MNHEY, CDR2 SVGEGT. V dropped 0 bases and J dropped 3 bases, with 15 bases sitting between them. This CDR3 has 16 amino acids. The CDR3 protein is CASSYSIAGINYEQYF. The CDR3 coding sequence is TGTGCCAGCAGTTACTCGATTGCGGGAATTAACTACGAGCAGTACTTC.

A few counts support this clone. V is TRBV6-1 and J is TRBJ1-2, with D hard to call. Trimming stripped 5 bases from V and 3 bases from J, with 13 bases between. The CDR3 runs 14 residues. CDR1 and CDR2 (germline): MNHNS, SASEGT. The DNA of the CDR3 is TGTGCCAGCAGTATAGGAGGGTGGGACTATGGCTACACCTTC. Its protein is CASSIGGWDYGYTF.

The chain combines TRBV6-1 with TRBJ1-1; D is uncertain. Looked up from germline, CDR1 is MNHNS and CDR2 is SASEGT. This CDR3 spans 15 amino acids. The ends were cut back, 1 base at V and 6 bases at J, with 15 bases in the middle. The CDR3 nucleotides read TGTGCCAGCAGTGAAGGGTCCGGAGGTCTGCCTGAAGCTTTCTTT. Encoded protein: CASSEGSGGLPEAFF.

The rearrangement links TRBV24-1 to TRBJ2-1, with TRBD2 matching 10 bases. The CDR3 extends over 17 amino acids. Germline values: CDR1 KGHDR, CDR2 SFDVKD. J lost 5 bases, V lost 4 bases, and 10 bases had no gene match. The DNA of the CDR3 is TGTGCCACCAGTGACCCCCCTAGGACTAGCGGAAACAATGAGCAGTTCTTC. It is translated as CATSDPPRTSGNNEQFF.

In its sample, this clone was seen a few times. This may be a read error, as it is one base from a much larger clone. The rearrangement joins TRBV27 to TRBJ2-1, with 7 nucleotides matching TRBD1. Germline V gene lookup returns CDR1 MNHEY and CDR2 SMNVEV (reference sequence). The CDR3 has 15 residues. With V trimmed by 7 bases and J by 5 bases, 11 bases remained unmatched. This CDR3 reads CASIPRDRAHNEQFF. For the CDR3, the DNA is TGTGCCAGCATTCCCCGGGACAGAGCCCACAATGAGCAGTTCTTC.

The CDR3 spells CASSYRQGNTGELFF. CDR3 nucleotides: TGTGCCAGCAGTTACCGACAAGGAAACACCGGGGAGCTGTTTTTT. This sequence joins TRBV6-2 or TRBV6-3 and TRBJ2-2; no definite D call. V lost 2 bases, J lost 2 bases, and 9 bases lay in between. This CDR3 comprises 15 residues. From germline, CDR1 is MNHEY and CDR2 SVGEGT.

This clone is medium-sized (0.01 to 0.1%). This sequence joins TRBV24-1 and TRBJ2-7; 9 bases match TRBD2. Unmatched junction bases numbered 5, after V lost 9 bases and J lost 3 bases. Germline loops: CDR1 KGHDR, CDR2 SFDVKD. This CDR3 contains 13 residues. The CDR3 is CATSAGGNYEQYF. CDR3 bases: TGTGCCACCTCGGCGGGGGGGAACTACGAGCAGTACTTC.

This clone has ten or more counts. The genes are TRBV28 and TRBJ1-4; a possible D gene is TRBD1 (5 bases). Trimming took 3 bases from V and 5 from J, leaving 19 bases between them. The germline V gene has CDR1 MDHEN and CDR2 SYDVKM. The CDR3 has 17 residues. CDR3 in amino acids: CASSFRRGAGPNEKLFF. CDR3 DNA sequence: TGTGCCAGCAGTTTTCGCCGCGGGGCCGGTCCAAATGAAAAACTGTTTTTT.

This clone was picked up a small number of times. A read error may produce the germline difference seen at one junction end. This rearrangement joins TRBV6-2 or TRBV6-3 to TRBJ1-1; the D gene is possibly TRBD1 (5 bases). Germline CDR1 is MNHEY and CDR2 is SVGEGT. The CDR3 runs 12 residues. CDR3 coding DNA: TGTGCCAGCAGTTGGTGCGGGGCTGAAGATTTCTTT. This sequence encodes CASSWCGAEDFF.